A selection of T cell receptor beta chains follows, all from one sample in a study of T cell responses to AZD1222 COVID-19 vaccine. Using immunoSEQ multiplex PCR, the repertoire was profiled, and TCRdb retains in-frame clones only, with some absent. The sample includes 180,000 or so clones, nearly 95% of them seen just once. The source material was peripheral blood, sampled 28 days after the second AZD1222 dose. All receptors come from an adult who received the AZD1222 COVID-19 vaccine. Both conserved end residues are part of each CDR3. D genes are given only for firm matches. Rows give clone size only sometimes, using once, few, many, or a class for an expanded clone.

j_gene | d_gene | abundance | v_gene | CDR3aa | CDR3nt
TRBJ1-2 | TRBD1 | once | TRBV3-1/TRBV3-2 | CASSQEKGAGGYTF | TGTGCCAGCAGCCAAGAAAAGGGGGCGGGTGGCTACACCTTC
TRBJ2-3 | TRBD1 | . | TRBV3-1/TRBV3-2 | CASSQGIGGADTQYF | TGTGCCAGCAGCCAAGGCATAGGGGGCGCAGATACGCAGTATTTT
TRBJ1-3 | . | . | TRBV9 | CASSVTRGGGTGNTIYF | TGTGCCAGCAGCGTAACGAGGGGAGGAGGAACTGGAAACACCATATATTTT
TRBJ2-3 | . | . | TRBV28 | CASSPHGSGSMGAQYF | TGTGCCAGCAGTCCCCACGGCAGCGGGTCCATGGGGGCGCAGTATTTT
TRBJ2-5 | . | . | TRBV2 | CASKVLQETQYF | TGTGCCAGCAAGGTCCTCCAAGAGACCCAGTACTTC
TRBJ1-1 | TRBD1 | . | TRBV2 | CASRRTGGAAEAFF | TGTGCCAGCAGGCGTACAGGGGGCGCCGCTGAAGCTTTCTTT
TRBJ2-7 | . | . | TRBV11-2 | CASSLAYEQYF | TGTGCCAGCAGCTTAGCATACGAGCAGTACTTC
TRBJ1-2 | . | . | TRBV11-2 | CASSLGIGQLNYGYTF | TGTGCCAGCAGCTTAGGGATCGGACAGCTTAATTATGGCTACACCTTC
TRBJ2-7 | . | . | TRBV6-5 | CASRPGLKSYEQYF | TGTGCCAGCAGACCGGGACTGAAGTCCTACGAGCAGTACTTC
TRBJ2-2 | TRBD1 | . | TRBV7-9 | CASSTGQEMNTGELFF | TGTGCCAGCAGCACCGGACAGGAAATGAACACCGGGGAGCTGTTTTTT
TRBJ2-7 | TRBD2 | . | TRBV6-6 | CASSHEGLVVGVYEQYF | TGTGCCAGCAGTCACGAGGGACTAGTTGTGGGGGTCTACGAGCAGTACTTC
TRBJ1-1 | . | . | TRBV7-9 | CASSLRQANTEAFF | TGTGCCAGCAGCTTACGGCAGGCCAACACTGAAGCTTTCTTT
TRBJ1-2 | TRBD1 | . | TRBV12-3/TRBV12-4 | CASRNRGDGYTF | TGTGCCAGCAGAAACAGGGGTGATGGCTACACCTTC
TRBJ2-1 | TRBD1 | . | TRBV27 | CASSPGQRGHEQFF | TGTGCCAGCAGTCCCGGACAGAGGGGGCATGAGCAGTTCTTC
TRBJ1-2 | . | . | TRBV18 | CASSSGDYGYTF | TGTGCCAGCTCATCCGGAGACTATGGCTACACCTTC